One sample yielded the 5 T cell receptor beta chains listed below, sequenced in a study of T cell changes during pregnancy in multiple sclerosis. The protocol was immunoSEQ multiplex PCR, while the TCRdb copy is restricted to in-frame clones and leaves out a portion. The table lists tens of thousands of clones, approximately 91% of them singletons. This sample comprised peripheral blood, obtained in the third trimester of pregnancy. The receptors derive from a female donor with multiple sclerosis, enrolled in a pregnancy study.

This clone came up a few times. The chain joins TRBV5-6 to TRBJ2-7; 9 positions agree with TRBD1. There are 16 residues in the CDR3. The germline V gene has CDR1 SGHDT and CDR2 YYEEEE. V was pared by 2 bases and J by 1 base, with 7 bases of the junction left unmatched. CDR3 sequence reads: CASSFYLGTGSYEQYF. DNA of the CDR3: TGTGCCAGCAGCTTTTATCTAGGGACAGGGTCCTACGAGCAGTACTTC. Together with reference TRBV5-6 and TRBJ2-7, the CDR3 gives the full variable domain: DAGVTQSPTHLIKTRGQQVTLRCSPKSGHDTVSWYQQALGQGPQFIFQYYEEEERQRGNFPDRFSGHQFPNYSSELNVNALLLGDSALYLCASSFYLGTGSYEQYFGPGTRLTVT.

The chain combines TRBV27 with TRBJ1-1; 9 positions agree with TRBD1. Germline CDR1 is MNHEY and CDR2 is SMNVEV (reference sequence). CDR3 length equals 16 residues. V shed 7 bases, J shed 2 bases, and the junction held 11 bases outside the gene matches. The CDR3 loop reads CASTLHGQGFNTEAFF. The DNA of the CDR3 is TGTGCCAGCACCTTACACGGACAGGGGTTTAACACTGAAGCTTTCTTT.

The chain uses TRBV28 and TRBJ2-7, with D possibly matching TRBD1 (6 bases). There are 16 residues in the CDR3. V lost 7 bases and J 1 base, leaving 20 bases between the germline ends. The germline CDR1 and CDR2 sequences are MDHEN and SYDVKM. The CDR3 loop is CASIGQGYPGSYEQYF. The CDR3 DNA reads as TGTGCCAGCATAGGGCAGGGGTATCCAGGGTCCTACGAGCAGTACTTC.

This chain joins TRBV7-9 and TRBJ2-6, with a possible D match to TRBD1 (6 bases). The V gene's germline CDR1 is SEHNR and CDR2 FQNEAQ (reference sequence). This CDR3 is built from 15 residues. Trimming removed 5 bases at V and 2 bases at J, with 10 bases between. This CDR3 is CASSNRDTGANVLTF. For the CDR3, the DNA is TGTGCCAGCAGCAACAGGGATACTGGGGCCAACGTCCTGACTTTC. Supplemented by reference TRBV7-9 and TRBJ2-6, the full variable domain reads DTGVSQNPRHKITKRGQNVTFRCDPISEHNRLYWYRQTLGQGPEFLTYFQNEAQLEKSRLLSDRFSAERPKGSFSTLEIQRTEQGDSAMYLCASSNRDTGANVLTFGAGSRLTVL.

The J gene is TRBJ1-1, the V gene TRBV5-1, with 7 bases fitting TRBD1. The length of the CDR3 is 15 residues. Germline loops: CDR1 SGHRS, CDR2 YFSETQ. V trimming: 0 bases; J trimming: 4 bases; junction bases outside the gene matches: 6. The CDR3 bases are TGCGCCAGCAGCTTGGAGGTGACAGGGATCACTGAAGCTTTCTTT. Translated: CASSLEVTGITEAFF.